One sample yielded the 10 T cell receptor beta chains listed below, sequenced in a study of T cells in tumors after PD-1 blockade. Clones were read by immunoSEQ multiplex PCR, and TCRdb kept only the in-frame ones, dropping some. This table has some 25,000 clones, about 84% appearing once. The source was PBMCs, collected after anti-PD-1 treatment. All receptors derive from a human donor with basal cell carcinoma.

Details on this clone: At one end the junction does not follow the germline gene, possibly because of a read error. V usage is TRBV5-1 and J usage is TRBJ1-6; possible D gene TRBD1, 6 bases. The CDR3 is made up of 15 amino acids. The germline V gene has CDR1 SGHRS and CDR2 YFSETQ. CDR3 DNA sequence: TGCGCCCGCAGCCGGGGGGGGCCGGATAATTCACCCCTCCACTTT. It specifies CARSRGGPDNSPLHF.

The rearrangement uses TRBV15 and TRBJ2-7, with D possibly matching TRBD2 (6 bases). The germline CDR1 and CDR2 sequences are LNHNV and YYDKDF (reference sequence). Trimming took 0 bases from V and 5 from J, leaving 20 bases between them. The CDR3 extends over 17 amino acids. Written as DNA, the CDR3 is TGTGCCACCAGCAGAGAGAGACTTATGGCGGGGAGCAACGAGCAGTACTTC. Translating gives CATSRERLMAGSNEQYF.

This chain uses TRBV7-9 with TRBJ1-3; D is undetermined. CDR3 length: 14 residues. The V end lost 2 bases, the J end lost 0 bases, and 5 bases lay between the germline ends. Germline V gives CDR1 SEHNR, CDR2 FQNEAQ (reference sequence). The CDR3 here is CASSLSVSGNTIYF. The CDR3 DNA reads as TGTGCCAGCAGCTTATCAGTCTCTGGAAACACCATATATTTT.

This clone came up a few times. The chain joins TRBV3-1 (or the pseudogene TRBV3-2) to TRBJ2-1; D may correspond to TRBD1 or TRBD2 (5 bases each). Germline V gene lookup returns CDR1 LGHDT and CDR2 YNNKEL (reference sequence). This CDR3 comprises 12 residues. V lost 4 bases and J lost 7, with 8 bases in between. CDR3 DNA: TGTGCCAGCAGCCCGGGACGGAATGAGCAGTTCTTC. Translated: CASSPGRNEQFF.

A few counts support this clone. Written as DNA, the CDR3 is TGTGCCAGCAGTGCCCAACGGGGGGGAAATTATAATTCACCCCTCCACTTT. This encodes CASSAQRGGNYNSPLHF. The rearrangement joins TRBV6-1 to TRBJ1-6; D may be TRBD1 (5 bases). Germline V gene sequence: CDR1 MNHNS, CDR2 SASEGT. The CDR3 contains 17 residues. V was clipped by 4 bases and J by 4 bases, with 17 bases between them.

This clone was recorded once. In DNA form, the CDR3 reads TGTGCCAGCAGAGTAGTGAACACTGAAGCTTTCTTT. This codes for CASRVVNTEAFF. V gene TRBV2 combines with J gene TRBJ1-1; D is uncertain. CDR1 SNHLY and CDR2 FYNNEI come from the germline V gene. CDR3 length: 12 amino acids. V was pared by 6 bases and J by 0 bases, with 5 bases between. The full variable domain, completed using reference TRBV2 and TRBJ1-1, is EPEVTQTPSHQVTQMGQEVILRCVPISNHLYFYWYRQILGQKVEFLVSFYNNEISEKSEIFDDQFSVERPDGSNFTLKIRSTKLEDSAMYFCASRVVNTEAFFGQGTRLTVV.

The chain has TRBV9 and TRBJ1-3; D gene uncertain. The CDR3 spans 15 residues. With 3 bases removed from V and 0 bases from J, the gap between germline ends came to 10 bases. CDR1 and CDR2 (germline): SGDLS, YYNGEE. CDR3 protein: CASSAPAGSGNTIYF. The CDR3 DNA reads TGTGCCAGCAGCGCCCCGGCAGGCTCTGGAAACACCATATATTTT. Looking up the rest from reference TRBV9 and TRBJ1-3 gives the full variable domain: DSGVTQTPKHLITATGQRVTLRCSPRSGDLSVYWYQQSLDQGLQFLIQYYNGEERAKGNILERFSAQQFPDLHSELNLSSLELGDSALYFCASSAPAGSGNTIYFGEGSWLTVV.

V gene TRBV10-3 combines with J gene TRBJ2-1; D is tentatively TRBD1 or TRBD2 (5 bases each). Trimming took off 2 bases at V and 5 bases at J, with 16 bases between the two ends. This CDR3 has 16 residues. Germline CDR1 is ENHRY and CDR2 is SYGVKD. The CDR3 here is CAISEPGHGLDNEQFF. DNA for the CDR3: TGTGCCATCAGTGAGCCTGGACACGGACTCGACAATGAGCAGTTCTTC.

V is TRBV30 and J is TRBJ1-6, with D unclear. Trimming left V 4 bases short and J 5 bases short, with 6 bases between. Per the germline V gene, CDR1 is GTSNPN and CDR2 is SVGIG (reference sequence). This CDR3 has 12 residues. The CDR3 reads CAWKKDNSPLHF. The CDR3 DNA follows: TGTGCCTGGAAGAAGGATAATTCACCCCTCCACTTT.

V usage is TRBV6-5 and J usage is TRBJ1-6; TRBD1 might be the D (5 bases). This CDR3 has 14 residues. Between the trimmed V and J ends, which lost 5 bases and 7 bases, there was a span of 12 bases. The V gene's germline CDR1 is MNHEY and CDR2 SVGAGI. CDR3 region: CASSNPPGNSPLHF. The CDR3 nucleotides are TGTGCCAGCAGTAACCCACCAGGGAATTCACCCCTCCACTTT.